This TCR beta chain was found in a study of blood T cell repertoires in COVID-19. Looking at the study overall: Acute and convalescent COVID-19 specimens originated in the United States, Italy and Spain. The analysed material was cDNA or gDNA that came from T cells, B-cell-depleted T cells, or PBMCs.

Original analysis: Quantification of nucleated cells was approximated via reference gene primer amplification. TCRdb's table, derived via immunoSEQ multiplex PCR, lists solely in-frame clones and lacks some. The V and J calls and the clone size are those of that table, but D and trimming were determined from the DNA. The sample records about 300,000 clones, nearly 90% being singletons. Seattle patients were enrolled while actively infected and followed longitudinally. Germline V lookup: CDR1 SGHRS, CDR2 YFSETQ. V was clipped by 4 bases and J by 0 bases; unmatched bases: 9. This CDR3 region has 16 residues.

The clonotype was recovered from a woman aged 25 to 39 with COVID-19, enrolled during active disease. This chain uses TRBV5-1 with TRBJ1-1; TRBD1 aligns across 7 bases. The sample taken for sequencing was peripheral blood. CDR3: CASSQGGLQVNTEAFF. The CDR3 region has the DNA TGCGCCAGCAGCCAAGGGGGCCTACAAGTGAACACTGAAGCTTTCTTT.